One sample yielded the 18 T cell receptor beta chains listed below, sequenced in a study of cytomegalovirus exposure and HLA in healthy donors. 13 Jbeta primers and 60 Vbeta primers were used for the PCR. TCRdb keeps only in-frame clones here, not all; method: immunoSEQ multiplex PCR. The sample holds 160,000 or so clones, around four fifths seen once. Sequencing input: PBMCs. Source of these receptors: a man aged 18 to 29 in good health and CMV-seronegative.

V gene TRBV5-1 combines with J gene TRBJ2-7; 14 nucleotides line up with TRBD2. Losses at the gene ends were 4 bases for V and 4 bases for J; bases not matched to a gene: 4. This CDR3 contains 15 residues. The germline V gene has CDR1 SGHRS and CDR2 YFSETQ. The CDR3 region is CASSTGLAGGYEQYF. CDR3 nucleotides: TGCGCCAGCAGCACTGGACTAGCGGGAGGTTACGAGCAGTACTTC.

The chain links TRBV30 to TRBJ1-5; possibly TRBD1 for D (5 bases). This CDR3 is built from 15 residues. Trimming stripped 2 bases from V and 8 bases from J, with 19 bases between. Germline V lookup: CDR1 GTSNPN, CDR2 SVGIG (reference sequence). The DNA of the CDR3 is TGTGCCTGGAGTTACGGACAAGAGTTTAATGAGCCCCAGCATTTT. This gives the protein CAWSYGQEFNEPQHF.

The J gene is TRBJ1-1, the V gene TRBV19, with D perhaps TRBD1 (6 bases). The CDR3 consists of 14 residues. V was pared by 6 bases and J by 1 base, with 12 bases between. Germline loops: CDR1 LNHDA, CDR2 SQIVND (reference sequence). This chain's CDR3 is CASSPTGGNTEAFF. The CDR3 DNA reads TGTGCCAGTAGCCCGACAGGAGGGAACACTGAAGCTTTCTTT.

In its sample, this clone was seen once. This chain links TRBV7-9 with TRBJ2-5; maybe TRBD2 (5 bases). V was cut by 6 bases and J by 7 bases, with 24 bases left in between. This CDR3 has 16 residues. Germline-derived CDR1 and CDR2 are SEHNR and FQNEAQ (reference sequence). The CDR3 reads CASSYTGSLAQRTQYF. CDR3 DNA: TGTGCCAGCAGTTACACTGGGAGTTTAGCCCAACGGACCCAGTACTTC.

The V gene is TRBV5-1, the J gene TRBJ2-3; perhaps TRBD2 as D (5 bases). Trimming stripped 0 bases from V and 6 bases from J, with 17 bases between. CDR3 length equals 16 residues. The germline gives CDR1 SGHRS, CDR2 YFSETQ. The CDR3 nucleotides read TGCGCCAGCAGCTTGGGGGTTTTGTGGGGAGTTGATACGCAGTATTTT. It is translated as CASSLGVLWGVDTQYF.

This clone has just a few counts. The V call is TRBV2, the J call TRBJ1-1; D is uncertain. The CDR3 consists of 12 residues. The germline gives CDR1 SNHLY, CDR2 FYNNEI. V lost 6 bases to trimming and J lost 3 bases, with 8 bases between them. This chain's CDR3 is CASRSGYTEAFF. Here the CDR3 DNA reads TGTGCCAGCAGGTCCGGGTACACTGAAGCTTTCTTT.

The CDR3 bases are TGTGCCAGCAGCCCCGACGAGGCGGCAGGCTACACCTTC. Encoded protein: CASSPDEAAGYTF. V gene TRBV7-2 combines with J gene TRBJ1-2; no clear D gene. The germline gives CDR1 SGHTA, CDR2 FQGNSA. V dropped 5 bases and J dropped 8 bases, with 15 bases sitting between them. The CDR3 sequence is 13 residues long.

This clone was seen once. The gene calls are TRBV5-4 and TRBJ2-1; possible D gene TRBD2, 6 bases. The ends were cut back, 1 base at V and 4 bases at J, with 18 bases in the middle. There are 17 residues in the CDR3. Germline assignment: CDR1 SGHNT and CDR2 YYREEE (reference sequence). This chain's CDR3 is CASSLFVGSGVYNEQFF. CDR3 sequence (DNA): TGTGCCAGCAGCTTGTTTGTCGGGAGCGGAGTTTACAATGAGCAGTTCTTC.

This clone was seen a single time. This chain's CDR3 is CASTRSPGQVYEQYF. Here the CDR3 DNA reads TGTGCCAGCACGAGAAGCCCGGGACAGGTCTACGAGCAGTACTTC. The V and J genes are TRBV6-5 and TRBJ2-7, with 8 bases identical to TRBD1. CDR3 length: 15 amino acids. Germline-derived CDR1 and CDR2 are MNHEY and SVGAGI. V shed 7 bases and J 3 bases; nucleotides not matched to a gene: 11.

The chain uses TRBV29-1 and TRBJ2-7, with 9 bases lining up with TRBD1. Unmatched junction bases numbered 7, after V lost 7 bases and J lost 3 bases. Germline loops: CDR1 SQVTM, CDR2 ANQGSEA. The CDR3 covers 13 residues. The CDR3 loop is CSAGQGSLYEQYF. CDR3 DNA sequence: TGCAGCGCCGGACAGGGGAGTCTCTACGAGCAGTACTTC.

V usage is TRBV28 and J usage is TRBJ2-5; 8 bases match TRBD1. The closer fit of TRBJ2-7 to the DNA end suggests the J call may be wrong. Germline CDR1 reads MDHEN; CDR2 reads SYDVKM. The CDR3 loop spans 14 amino acids. The DNA of the CDR3 is TGTGCCAGCAGACCCCCGGGACAGGCCTACGAGCAGTACTTC. This encodes CASRPPGQAYEQYF.

This clone was detected a few times. The chain uses TRBV2 and TRBJ1-2; D is unclear. V was trimmed by 7 bases and J by 3 bases, leaving 18 bases between them. Germline V gene lookup returns CDR1 SNHLY and CDR2 FYNNEI. This CDR3 has 15 amino acids. Here the CDR3 DNA reads TGTGCCAGCACTGTTGAGGGTTCAGTCTACTATGGCTACACCTTC. Protein sequence: CASTVEGSVYYGYTF.

As concerns this clone: This specimen includes other DNA sequences encoding the same CDR3. This rearrangement joins TRBV6-5 to TRBJ1-2; maybe TRBD1 (5 bases). The germline CDR1 and CDR2 sequences are MNHEY and SVGAGI. This CDR3 contains 12 residues. Trimming took 6 bases from V and 6 from J, leaving 11 bases between them. The CDR3 coding sequence is TGTGCCAGCAGCGTTCGGGGGGATGGCTACACCTTC. Protein: CASSVRGDGYTF.

V gene TRBV7-2 combines with J gene TRBJ1-1; 10 bases line up with TRBD1. CDR3 size: 14 residues. Germline assignment: CDR1 SGHTA and CDR2 FQGNSA. V lost 5 bases and J lost 3; bases outside the gene matches: 3. The CDR3 reads CASSRQGAYTEAFF. In nucleotides, the CDR3 is TGTGCCAGCAGCCGACAGGGGGCTTACACTGAAGCTTTCTTT. Full variable domain (missing parts from reference TRBV7-2 and TRBJ1-1): GAGVSQSPSNKVTEKGKDVELRCDPISGHTALYWYRQSLGQGLEFLIYFQGNSAPDKSGLPSDRFSAERTGGSVSTLTIQRTQQEDSAVYLCASSRQGAYTEAFFGQGTRLTVV.

V is TRBV29-1 and J is TRBJ1-2, with a weak D call TRBD1 (5 bases). V was trimmed by 1 base and J by 4 bases, leaving 22 bases between them. Germline V gene sequence: CDR1 SQVTM, CDR2 ANQGSEA. This CDR3 has 17 residues. The CDR3 sequence is CSVEGVNFRGRGYGYTF. In DNA, the CDR3 is TGCAGCGTTGAAGGGGTTAATTTTAGGGGCCGAGGCTATGGCTACACCTTC.

V is TRBV7-2 and J is TRBJ2-1; 7 positions match TRBD2. Germline values: CDR1 SGHTA, CDR2 FQGNSA. The CDR3 extends over 15 amino acids. After removal of 5 bases from V and 9 bases from J, the junction contained 13 bases not matched to a gene. CDR3 DNA sequence: TGTGCCAGCAGCCAAGCGGGGCTAAAGAATGGTGAGCAGTTCTTC. It codes for CASSQAGLKNGEQFF.

The chain uses TRBV7-2 and TRBJ2-1; 7 nucleotides match TRBD1. There are 14 residues in the CDR3. Unmatched junction bases numbered 8, after V lost 7 bases and J lost 5 bases. CDR1 is SGHTA and CDR2 is FQGNSA in the germline V gene. This CDR3 is CASTRQGGDNEQFF. The CDR3 region has the DNA TGTGCCAGCACCAGACAGGGTGGAGACAATGAGCAGTTCTTC.

The rearrangement uses TRBV19 and TRBJ2-3; TRBD1 agrees at 9 bases. With V trimmed by 3 bases and J by 5 bases, 6 bases remained unmatched. The CDR3 consists of 15 residues. Germline CDR1 LNHDA, CDR2 SQIVND (reference sequence). The CDR3 coding sequence is TGTGCCAGTAGTATTCTACAGGGGGCCAAAGATACGCAGTATTTT. It encodes CASSILQGAKDTQYF.